These 13 T cell receptor beta chains came from one sample sequenced in a study of OX40 agonist ivuxolimab in advanced cancers. Method: immunoSEQ multiplex PCR; TCRdb's copy keeps in-frame clones and lacks some. Of some 14,000 clones in the sample, roughly 77% were seen once. Sequenced material: CD4+ or CD8+ T cells sorted from blood, taken in a trial of the OX40 agonist ivuxolimab. The receptors derive from an adult with an advanced solid tumor such as melanoma, head and neck, liver or kidney cancer.

The CDR3 DNA follows: TGTGCCAGCCGCATGGGCCCACGCAATCAGCCCCAGCATTTT. As protein: CASRMGPRNQPQHF. V gene TRBV27 combines with J gene TRBJ1-5; D not certain. Trimming took 8 bases from V and 2 from J, leaving 13 bases between them. The CDR3 contains 14 residues. The germline V gene encodes CDR1 MNHEY and CDR2 SMNVEV (reference sequence).

This CDR3 reads CASSLRLEGASEQFF. In DNA form, the CDR3 reads TGCGCCAGCAGCTTGAGGTTGGAGGGAGCGAGTGAGCAGTTCTTC. The rearrangement uses TRBV5-1 and TRBJ2-1, with a tentative D call TRBD2 (6 bases). V was shortened by 1 base and J by 9 bases, with 17 bases between the two germline ends. The length of the CDR3 is 15 residues. Germline V CDR1 and CDR2: SGHRS, YFSETQ.

V is TRBV5-1 and J is TRBJ1-2; no clear D. Germline V gene data show CDR1 as SGHRS and CDR2 as YFSETQ. The CDR3 totals 13 residues. With 1 base removed from V and 3 bases from J, the gap between germline ends came to 7 bases. The CDR3 DNA reads TGCGCCAGCAGCTTGACCAGCGACTATGGCTACACCTTC. It encodes CASSLTSDYGYTF. Drawing the rest from reference TRBV5-1 and TRBJ1-2, the complete variable domain is KAGVTQTPRYLIKTRGQQVTLSCSPISGHRSVSWYQQTPGQGLQFLFEYFSETQRNKGNFPGRFSGRQFSNSRSEMNVSTLELGDSALYLCASSLTSDYGYTFGSGTRLTVV.

The genes are TRBV12-5 and TRBJ2-3, with TRBD1 matching over 7 bases. The CDR3 has 20 amino acids. The V gene's germline CDR1 is LGHNT and CDR2 FRNRAP. J lost 1 base, V lost 0 bases, and 16 bases had no gene match. The CDR3: CASGLVPGTETHFGTDTQYF. CDR3 bases: TGTGCTAGTGGTTTGGTACCCGGGACAGAGACTCACTTTGGCACAGATACGCAGTATTTT.

This clone was found a few times. The chain links TRBV11-3 to TRBJ1-1; maybe TRBD1 (6 bases). Per the germline V gene, CDR1 is SGHNT and CDR2 is YENEEA. V lost 5 bases and J 4 bases, leaving 11 bases between the germline ends. CDR3 length: 13 residues. This CDR3 reads CASSGRTATEAFF. The CDR3 nucleotides are TGTGCCAGCAGCGGAAGGACAGCCACTGAAGCTTTCTTT.

The rearrangement uses TRBV12-5 and TRBJ1-1, with D unresolved. The CDR3 consists of 13 residues. The ends were cut back, 2 bases at V and 1 base at J, with 5 bases in the middle. Germline CDR1 is LGHNT and CDR2 is FRNRAP. In DNA, the CDR3 is TGTGCTAGTGGTTTGTTTGCGAACACTGAAGCTTTCTTT. Translating gives CASGLFANTEAFF.

J is TRBJ1-6 and V is TRBV30, with D hard to call. The length of the CDR3 is 15 residues. Germline values: CDR1 GTSNPN, CDR2 SVGIG (reference sequence). V lost 1 base and J lost 7, with 14 bases in between. The CDR3 sequence is CAWSEGAGGNSPLHF. CDR3 DNA sequence: TGTGCCTGGAGTGAAGGAGCCGGCGGCAATTCACCCCTCCACTTT.

The chain carries TRBV27 and TRBJ1-1, with a tentative D call TRBD1 (6 bases). The length of the CDR3 is 14 residues. V lost 1 base and J lost 7, with 13 bases in between. Germline loops: CDR1 MNHEY, CDR2 SMNVEV (reference sequence). For the CDR3, the DNA is TGTGCCAGCAGTTTATATGGGGGGCGCGGTGAAGCTTTCTTT. It yields the protein CASSLYGGRGEAFF.

This chain joins TRBV29-1 and TRBJ1-1; 7 nucleotides line up with TRBD1. The V segment lost 6 bases and the J segment 5 bases; nucleotides outside the gene matches: 12. The CDR3 sequence is 14 residues long. Germline V gene lookup returns CDR1 SQVTM and CDR2 ANQGSEA. This chain's CDR3 is CSVGTALLGTEAFF. Here the CDR3 DNA reads TGCAGCGTGGGGACAGCCTTGTTGGGGACTGAAGCTTTCTTT. The variable domain in full, with the rest retrieved from reference TRBV29-1 and TRBJ1-1, is SAVISQKPSRDICQRGTSLTIQCQVDSQVTMMFWYRQQPGQSLTLIATANQGSEATYESGFVIDKFPISRPNLTFSTLTVSNMSPEDSSIYLCSVGTALLGTEAFFGQGTRLTVV.

By share of the sample, this clone is medium-sized (0.01 to 0.1%). V usage is TRBV5-5 and J usage is TRBJ1-2; a weak D match, TRBD1 (6 bases). This CDR3 has 14 residues. V shed 5 bases and J shed 4 bases, with 15 bases lying between them. Per germline, CDR1 SGHKS and CDR2 YYEKEE (reference sequence). This CDR3 is CASSPDSGGYGYTF. As DNA, the CDR3 is TGTGCCAGCAGTCCGGACAGTGGGGGCTATGGCTACACCTTC.

The V gene is TRBV4-2, the J gene TRBJ2-1; D unclear. This CDR3 spans 14 amino acids. V shed 1 base and J shed 5 bases, with 9 bases lying between them. Germline assignment: CDR1 LGHNA and CDR2 YNFKEQ. The CDR3 nucleotides are TGTGCCAGCAGCCAAGTGGGCGCCGACAATGAGCAGTTCTTC. Translation gives CASSQVGADNEQFF.

This clone was counted a few times. The chain employs TRBV2 and TRBJ2-5, with 11 bases identical to TRBD1. CDR1 and CDR2 (germline): SNHLY, FYNNEI. CDR3 length: 15 residues. V trimming: 6 bases; J trimming: 5 bases; junction bases outside the gene matches: 8. The CDR3, as DNA: TGTGCCAGCAGGGGACAGGGGGGAGTTCGGGAGACCCAGTACTTC. Amino acid sequence: CASRGQGGVRETQYF.

V usage is TRBV29-1 and J usage is TRBJ2-1, with D perhaps given as TRBD1 or TRBD2 (5 bases each). Trimming took off 7 bases at V and 0 bases at J, with 13 bases between the two ends. The CDR3 loop spans 14 amino acids. Germline V gives CDR1 SQVTM, CDR2 ANQGSEA. CDR3 DNA sequence: TGCAGCGGAGGGGACGTGAGCTCCTACAATGAGCAGTTCTTC. Encoded protein: CSGGDVSSYNEQFF.